The present entry profiles one T cell receptor (beta chain) with its context. This specimen comes from a study of blood T cell repertoires in COVID-19. Overall study: COVID-19 samples, acute and convalescent, were from the United States, Italy and Spain.

Using immunoSEQ multiplex PCR, the repertoire was profiled, and TCRdb retains in-frame clones only, with some absent. The sample carries under 200,000 clones, roughly 83% recorded once. The V and J ends lost 4 bases and 0 bases respectively, with 7 bases between them. The CDR3 contains 13 residues. Per germline, CDR1 MGHDK and CDR2 SYGVNS. Sequencing was performed on peripheral blood. This receptor was taken from a human donor in a cohort sampled during active COVID-19. This chain connects TRBV25-1 to TRBJ2-7; D possibly corresponds to TRBD1 (6 bases). CDR3 protein: CASSGTASYEQYF. Written as DNA, the CDR3 is TGTGCCAGCAGTGGGACAGCCTCCTACGAGCAGTACTTC.